The present entry profiles one T cell receptor beta chain with its context. Its specificity is unknown. An end of the junction differs from the germline gene, which may be a read error. This entry is derived from a study of tumor and adjacent non-tumor tissue in lung cancer. Study context: Samples averaged about 4.3 million productive TCRbeta reads each. Points from the study as a whole: Patients with more diverse tumor TCRs had worse survival. Tumor repertoires had a smaller top 100 clone share than normal lung.

Germline V gene lookup returns CDR1 SGHAT and CDR2 FQNNGV. CDR3 length equals 15 residues. The template was RNA from unsorted bulk tissue. The library came from three nested PCR rounds adapted from ARM-PCR protocols. TCRdb re-called the multiplex PCR reads with MiXCR, one entry per CDR3 protein. Seen here are about 79,000 distinct CDR3 sequences, roughly 72% observed once, and the top ten hold about a tenth. The V gene is TRBV11-2, the J gene TRBJ2-7; D not resolved. The origin of this receptor is a middle-aged woman with non-small cell lung cancer. The sequenced material came from lung tumor tissue. The CDR3 loop is CASSLDHKRSYEQCF. CDR3 DNA: TGTGCCAGCAGCTTAGATCACAAGAGGTCCTACGAGCAGTGCTTC.